These T cell receptor beta chains were read from a single sample in a study of read filtering for tumor transcriptome and immune sequencing. TCRdb re-analysed the reads in MiXCR, keeping a single row per CDR3 protein. The sample lists about 38,000 distinct CDR3 sequences, around 15% occurring once. The sample taken for sequencing was a population of CD138-negative cells sorted from bone marrow. Every receptor here comes from a donor older than 35 with multiple myeloma. Both conserved end residues are part of each CDR3. D genes are given only for firm matches. A clone size is listed for some rows: how often the clone was seen (once, few, many), or a class if it is expanded.

d_call	cdr3_length	v_call	clone_size	j_call	cdr3_aa	cdr3_nt
TRBD1	12	TRBV5-5	few	TRBJ1-1	CASSLASGGSAF	TGTGCCAGCAGCTTGGCCTCAGGGGGTAGCGCCTTT
TRBD1	17	TRBV4-1	many	TRBJ1-2	CASSPSRRQGADYGYTF	TGCGCCAGCAGCCCCTCAAGGAGACAGGGGGCCGACTATGGCTACACCTTC
-	12	TRBV5-6	many	TRBJ1-1	CASSLGATEAFF	TGTGCCAGCAGCTTGGGGGCGACTGAAGCTTTCTTT
-	12	TRBV2	many	TRBJ1-2	CASSGGSYGYTF	TGTGCCAGCAGTGGAGGGTCCTATGGCTACACCTTC
-	15	TRBV28	-	TRBJ2-1	CASNEEGQGTSERFF	TGTGCCAGCAACGAAGAGGGGCAGGGAACGAGTGAGCGGTTCTTC
-	12	TRBV29-1	many	TRBJ1-2	CSGKGDTYGYTF	TGCAGCGGCAAGGGAGATACCTATGGCTACACCTTC
TRBD2	18	TRBV4-3	few	TRBJ2-7	CASSQDWASGGVTYEQYF	TGCGCCAGCAGCCAAGATTGGGCTAGCGGGGGGGTTACCTACGAGCAGTACTTC
-	13	TRBV3-1	medium-sized	TRBJ2-7	CASSPYRVGEQYF	TGTGCCAGCAGCCCGTACAGGGTGGGAGAGCAGTACTTC
TRBD2	17	TRBV11-3	few	TRBJ2-2	CASSLEGTSGDTGELFF	TGTGCCAGCAGCTTAGAGGGGACTAGCGGGGACACCGGGGAGCTGTTTTTT
TRBD2	14	TRBV10-3	many	TRBJ2-1	CAIRGGTSNNEQFF	TGTGCCATCAGGGGGGGGACGTCCAACAATGAGCAGTTCTTC
-	14	TRBV5-1	-	TRBJ2-1	CASSRGTAYNEQFF	TGCGCCAGCAGCCGGGGGACAGCTTACAATGAGCAGTTCTTC
-	16	TRBV5-1	many	TRBJ1-1	CASSLMGGVGHAEAFF	TGCGCCAGCAGCTTGATGGGGGGGGTAGGACATGCTGAAGCTTTCTTT